The 19 T cell receptor beta chains in this list originate from one sample, sequenced in a study of blood T cell repertoires in COVID-19. Measured with immunoSEQ multiplex PCR; TCRdb has only the in-frame clones, and not every one. The repertoire consists of roughly 270,000 clones, with 88% occurring once and the leading ten covering almost 9.5%. Sequencing used peripheral blood. The receptors originated from a man younger than 30 with active or convalescent COVID-19.

The rearrangement joins TRBV3-1 (or the pseudogene TRBV3-2) to TRBJ2-7; a possible D gene is TRBD2 (5 bases). The CDR3 consists of 15 residues. Germline CDR1 reads LGHDT; CDR2 reads YNNKEL (reference sequence). The V and J ends lost 5 bases and 1 base respectively, with 15 bases between them. The CDR3 spells CASSKTDLASYEQYF. CDR3 sequence (DNA): TGTGCCAGCAGCAAAACGGACTTAGCATCCTACGAGCAGTACTTC.

CDR3 coding DNA: TGTGCCAGCAGGGGAATTGCGGGGGGGCTGCGATACGAGCAGTACTTC. Its translation: CASRGIAGGLRYEQYF. V gene TRBV5-4 combines with J gene TRBJ2-7; TRBD2 matches at 9 bases. Trimming cost V 5 bases and J 4 bases; bases outside gene matches: 13. The CDR3 is 16 residues long. Looked up from germline, CDR1 is SGHNT and CDR2 is YYREEE (reference sequence). The full variable domain, in which reference TRBV5-4 and TRBJ2-7 provide the parts outside the CDR3, is ETGVTQSPTHLIKTRGQQVTLRCSSQSGHNTVSWYQQALGQGPQFIFQYYREEENGRGNFPPRFSGLQFPNYSSELNVNALELDDSALYLCASRGIAGGLRYEQYFGPGTRLTVT.

The genes are TRBV3-1 (or the pseudogene TRBV3-2) and TRBJ1-6; 9 bases align to TRBD1. Losses at the gene ends were 4 bases for V and 9 bases for J; bases not matched to a gene: 19. The CDR3 is 19 residues long. Germline loops: CDR1 LGHDT, CDR2 YNNKEL (reference sequence). CDR3 in DNA: TGTGCCAGCAGCCTGCACGGGACAGGGCTATACTCGCGGGGTTCACCCCTCCACTTT. Protein: CASSLHGTGLYSRGSPLHF.

The chain uses TRBV5-6 and TRBJ2-3; TRBD2 matches at 8 bases. Germline trimming cut 7 bases from V and 5 bases from J; bases unmatched to any gene: 12. The germline CDR1 and CDR2 sequences are SGHDT and YYEEEE. This CDR3 spans 15 amino acids. The CDR3 sequence is CASRLGGGPEDTQYF. CDR3 nucleotides: TGTGCCAGCCGCCTCGGGGGGGGGCCGGAAGATACGCAGTATTTT.

J is TRBJ1-4 and V is TRBV11-2; D not resolved. Trimming left V 2 bases short and J 0 bases short, with 7 bases between. This CDR3 has 15 amino acids. Germline values: CDR1 SGHAT, CDR2 FQNNGV. The CDR3 loop is CASSLTSATNEKLFF. DNA of the CDR3: TGTGCCAGCAGCTTAACGAGTGCAACTAATGAAAAACTGTTTTTT.

The V gene is TRBV6-5, the J gene TRBJ2-1; 7 nucleotides agree with TRBD2. V gave up 2 bases and J gave up 2 bases; unmatched junction bases: 6. This CDR3 has 16 residues. Germline V CDR1 and CDR2: MNHEY, SVGAGI. This CDR3 reads CASSYGAGVTYNEQFF. The CDR3 nucleotides read TGTGCCAGCAGTTACGGGGCGGGGGTCACCTACAATGAGCAGTTCTTC.

This clone was recorded a few times. V gene TRBV5-1 combines with J gene TRBJ2-7, with a tentative D call TRBD1 (5 bases). Germline V gene lookup returns CDR1 SGHRS and CDR2 YFSETQ. The V and J ends lost 3 bases and 0 bases respectively, with 16 bases between them. This CDR3 comprises 16 residues. The CDR3: CASSSGGGRASYEQYF. The CDR3 region has the DNA TGCGCCAGCAGCTCAGGCGGTGGCAGGGCCTCCTACGAGCAGTACTTC.

This chain joins TRBV23-1 and TRBJ1-4, with 9 bases fitting TRBD1. TRBV23-1 is recorded as an ORF, its role being uncertain. The junction had 11 bases not matched to a gene; V was cut back by 8 bases and J by 7 bases. CDR3 length equals 15 residues. The CDR3 loop reads CASPPYRGLGEKLFF. The CDR3 DNA follows: TGCGCCAGCCCGCCTTACAGGGGGCTAGGTGAAAAACTGTTTTTT.

This sequence joins TRBV10-1 and TRBJ2-1; no firm D call. Deletions cut 0 bases from V and 4 bases from J, with 16 bases between. The CDR3 is 17 residues long. Germline V gene lookup returns CDR1 WNHNN and CDR2 SYGVQD (reference sequence). CDR3 amino acids: CASSESESRGRYNEQFF. CDR3 sequence (DNA): TGCGCCAGCAGTGAGTCAGAGAGTAGAGGCCGGTACAATGAGCAGTTCTTC.

The chain links TRBV6-2 or TRBV6-3 to TRBJ2-1; 7 bases align to TRBD2. After removal of 4 bases from V and 0 bases from J, the junction contained 6 bases not matched to a gene. Germline-derived CDR1 and CDR2 are MNHEY and SVGEGT. This CDR3 contains 16 residues. Here the CDR3 DNA reads TGTGCCAGCAGTTCCCCTCGGGACTACTCCTACAATGAGCAGTTCTTC. Its protein product is CASSSPRDYSYNEQFF.

The V gene is TRBV12-5, the J gene TRBJ2-2; 10 bases are a match to TRBD1. Germline CDR1 and CDR2: LGHNT and FRNRAP. The trim removed 2 bases at V and 3 bases at J, leaving 6 bases unmatched. The CDR3 extends over 17 amino acids. CDR3 amino acids: CASGLTDRGYYTGELFF. CDR3 DNA: TGTGCTAGTGGTTTGACGGACAGGGGGTATTACACCGGGGAGCTGTTTTTT.

The CDR3, as DNA: TGCGCCAGCAGCCAAGGGGCAGGGGAGGGATACGAGCAGTACTTC. Amino acids: CASSQGAGEGYEQYF. The chain links TRBV4-1 to TRBJ2-7; TRBD2 might be the D (7 bases). CDR3 length: 15 amino acids. Trimming left V 1 base short and J 4 bases short, with 14 bases between. Germline V gene data show CDR1 as MGHRA and CDR2 as YSYEKL.

The rearrangement joins TRBV24-1 to TRBJ2-1, with 8 bases fitting TRBD2. Trimming removed 2 bases from V and 8 bases from J; junction bases left unmatched: 13. The germline V gene has CDR1 KGHDR and CDR2 SFDVKD. The CDR3 spans 17 residues. CDR3 region: CATSDYPGLVVVDEQFF. CDR3 in DNA: TGTGCCACCAGTGATTATCCGGGACTAGTGGTTGTTGATGAGCAGTTCTTC.

V gene TRBV12-3 or TRBV12-4 combines with J gene TRBJ1-3; D remains ambiguous. This CDR3 is 11 amino acids long. V lost 8 bases and J lost 2, with 4 bases in between. CDR3 amino acids: CASRAGNTIYF. CDR3 sequence (DNA): TGTGCCAGCCGAGCTGGAAACACCATATATTTT.

The chain employs TRBV4-1 and TRBJ2-1; D gene unclear. The germline gives CDR1 MGHRA, CDR2 YSYEKL. The CDR3 contains 11 residues. V shed 0 bases and J shed 10 bases, with 4 bases lying between them. The CDR3 protein is CASSQELEQFF. The CDR3, as DNA: TGCGCCAGCAGCCAAGAGTTAGAGCAGTTCTTC.

This rearrangement joins TRBV24-1 to TRBJ2-2; D remains ambiguous. Germline CDR1 is KGHDR and CDR2 is SFDVKD. The length of the CDR3 is 14 residues. The V end lost 6 bases, the J end lost 1 base, and 8 bases lay between the germline ends. In nucleotides, the CDR3 is TGTGCCACCAGTTCTACAGTGAACACCGGGGAGCTGTTTTTT. This encodes CATSSTVNTGELFF.

V and J are TRBV5-1 and TRBJ2-5; D gene uncertain. Germline assignment: CDR1 SGHRS and CDR2 YFSETQ. CDR3 size: 14 residues. Between the trimmed V and J ends, which lost 2 bases and 4 bases, there was a span of 12 bases. In DNA, the CDR3 is TGCGCCAGCAGCTTTGCCGGAAGGAGAGAGACCCAGTACTTC. It codes for CASSFAGRRETQYF.

The rearrangement joins TRBV7-4 to TRBJ2-1, with D perhaps TRBD1 (6 bases). Germline CDR1 and CDR2: SGHVT and SQSDAQ. This CDR3 comprises 16 residues. Trimming stripped 1 base from V and 4 bases from J, with 14 bases between. The CDR3 DNA is TGTGCCAGCAGCTTAGGCAGAGGGGGTAGATACAATGAGCAGTTCTTC. Protein product: CASSLGRGGRYNEQFF.

The chain is built from TRBV6-5 and TRBJ1-1; TRBD1 might be the D (6 bases). CDR1 and CDR2 (germline): MNHEY, SVGAGI. V lost 7 bases and J 6 bases, leaving 15 bases between the germline ends. The CDR3 loop spans 13 amino acids. The CDR3 sequence is CASTQGRGPEAFF. The DNA of the CDR3 is TGTGCCAGCACCCAGGGGAGGGGCCCTGAAGCTTTCTTT.